The clone carrying this T cell receptor (beta chain) occurred many times. What it binds is unknown. This entry belongs to a study of blood T cells in healthy people across ages. Next came a second PCR, run for roughly 6 to 11 cycles, which used a sample-barcoded 5' primer along with a J-beta primer mix. No fewer than 3 million CDR3-containing paired-end reads came from each sample. TCRdb reprocessed the 5' RACE reads via MiXCR and lists one record per CDR3 protein. The sample lists about 600,000 distinct CDR3 sequences, roughly 43% occurring once. Study results and limitations: Donor CMV infection status was unknown, possibly confounding age-related changes in expanded clonotypes. Per million T cells, the diversity of TCR beta decreased roughly linearly as age advanced.

Every participating donor contributed roughly 9.6 milliliters of peripheral blood through a draw. Unmatched junction bases numbered 4, after V lost 2 bases and J lost 3 bases. This CDR3 spans 16 amino acids. CDR1 is MNHEY and CDR2 is SVGAGI in the germline V gene. The chain recombines TRBV6-5 with TRBJ2-1; 10 bases are a match to TRBD2. Input material: blood. This TCR came from a man at least 80 years old in good health. CDR3 sequence: CASSYPIAGGYNEQFF. CDR3 bases: TGTGCCAGCAGTTACCCAATAGCGGGAGGCTACAATGAGCAGTTCTTC.